Below, 7 T cell receptor beta chains from the same sample are listed, as sequenced in a study of OX40 agonist ivuxolimab in advanced cancers. TCRdb's copy holds only in-frame clones and misses some; the assay was immunoSEQ multiplex PCR. The data contain 60,000 to 85,000 clones, about 77% of them seen just once; the ten biggest clones take up 1.5% to 2%. This sample comprised CD4+ or CD8+ T cells sorted from blood, obtained in a trial of the OX40 agonist ivuxolimab. These TCRs come from an adult with an advanced solid tumor such as melanoma, head and neck, liver or kidney cancer.

This chain links TRBV2 with TRBJ1-5, with D possibly TRBD1 on 5 matching bases. The CDR3 contains 14 residues. V lost 1 base to trimming and J lost 6 bases, with 10 bases between them. Germline V gene data show CDR1 as SNHLY and CDR2 as FYNNEI. CDR3 nucleotide sequence: TGTGCCAGCAGTGAAGGGGACGGAACTCAGCCCCAGCATTTT. Translated: CASSEGDGTQPQHF. Complete variable domain (other parts from reference TRBV2 and TRBJ1-5): EPEVTQTPSHQVTQMGQEVILRCVPISNHLYFYWYRQILGQKVEFLVSFYNNEISEKSEIFDDQFSVERPDGSNFTLKIRSTKLEDSAMYFCASSEGDGTQPQHFGDGTRLSIL.

The chain combines TRBV11-1 with TRBJ2-5, with 13 nucleotides matching TRBD2. CDR3 length equals 16 residues. CDR1 SGHAT and CDR2 FQDESV come from the germline V gene (reference sequence). Trimming at V came to 5 bases and at J to 5 bases, leaving 8 bases not matched to a gene. For the CDR3, the DNA is TGTGCCAGCAGCCCTCCACTAGCGGGAGGGCTGGAGACCCAGTACTTC. This encodes CASSPPLAGGLETQYF.

The genes are TRBV6-5 and TRBJ1-3; D may be TRBD1 (5 bases). This CDR3 contains 15 residues. Germline CDR1 and CDR2: MNHEY and SVGAGI. The V and J ends lost 9 bases and 2 bases respectively, with 17 bases between them. DNA for the CDR3: TGTGCCAGTACGGGGGTTGTAGGCACTGGAAACACCATATATTTT. Protein: CASTGVVGTGNTIYF.

The J gene is TRBJ2-5, the V gene TRBV7-2; D gene uncertain. CDR3 size: 15 residues. Per germline, CDR1 SGHTA and CDR2 FQGNSA. V dropped 4 bases and J dropped 1 base, with 13 bases sitting between them. The CDR3 DNA follows: TGTGCCAGCAGCTCCCCGACTGGATTCCAAGAGACCCAGTACTTC. This encodes CASSSPTGFQETQYF. Using reference TRBV7-2 and TRBJ2-5 for the parts outside the CDR3, the full variable domain is GAGVSQSPSNKVTEKGKDVELRCDPISGHTALYWYRQSLGQGLEFLIYFQGNSAPDKSGLPSDRFSAERTGGSVSTLTIQRTQQEDSAVYLCASSSPTGFQETQYFGPGTRLLVL.

The table lists this clone with a count of one. The V gene is TRBV18, the J gene TRBJ1-6; no clear D. The CDR3 spans 14 residues. Germline V gives CDR1 KGHSH, CDR2 LQKENI. With 6 bases removed from V and 8 bases from J, the gap between germline ends came to 14 bases. CDR3 in amino acids: CASSPDTRDSPLHF. The CDR3 DNA follows: TGTGCCAGCTCCCCCGACACGCGGGATTCACCCCTCCACTTT. The whole variable domain, remainder taken from reference TRBV18 and TRBJ1-6, is NAGVMQNPRHLVRRRGQEARLRCSPMKGHSHVYWYRQLPEEGLKFMVYLQKENIIDESGMPKERFSAEFPKEGPSILRIQQVVRGDSAAYFCASSPDTRDSPLHFGNGTRLTVT.

This chain joins TRBV7-9 and TRBJ1-6; 7 positions agree with TRBD1. The CDR3 is 12 amino acids. Trimming removed 1 base from V and 16 bases from J; junction bases left unmatched: 4. Germline CDR1 SEHNR, CDR2 FQNEAQ (reference sequence). CDR3 sequence (DNA): TGTGCCAGCAGCTTAGAGGACAGGAGACTCCACTTT. This translates into CASSLEDRRLHF. Full variable domain (remainder filled in from reference TRBV7-9 and TRBJ1-6): DTGVSQNPRHKITKRGQNVTFRCDPISEHNRLYWYRQTLGQGPEFLTYFQNEAQLEKSRLLSDRFSAERPKGSFSTLEIQRTEQGDSAMYLCASSLEDRRLHFGNGTRLTVT.

In this sample, this clone turned up a few times. The chain uses TRBV19 and TRBJ2-3; TRBD2 matches at 8 bases. The germline CDR1 and CDR2 sequences are LNHDA and SQIVND (reference sequence). The CDR3 consists of 14 residues. V lost 3 bases, J lost 4 bases, and 3 bases stayed unmatched. In DNA, the CDR3 is TGTGCCAGTAGTATGACTAGCGCATCAGATACGCAGTATTTT. It is translated as CASSMTSASDTQYF.